A single sample gave rise to the 18 T cell receptor beta chains below, sequenced in a study of blood T cell repertoires in COVID-19. Sequencing was performed with immunoSEQ multiplex PCR; in TCRdb, only in-frame clones are kept and a portion is missing. This table holds 300,000 to 350,000 clones, approximately 88% found once. The material sequenced was peripheral blood. These receptors came from a woman aged 25 to 39 with COVID-19, enrolled during active disease.

The chain combines TRBV23-1 with TRBJ1-2; TRBD1 might be the D (5 bases). TRBV23-1 belongs to the ORF category, with a function that is uncertain. The CDR3 spans 16 residues. With 11 bases removed from V and 5 bases from J, the gap between germline ends came to 27 bases. DNA for the CDR3: TGCGCCGCGGGGTGGGGGGTAGACAGCGTTTTGTATGGCTACACCTTC. Protein: CAAGWGVDSVLYGYTF.

This clone appeared a few times. The CDR3 nucleotides read TGCAGCGTTGACGGCGGGACTCGAAGAAGCACAGATACGCAGTATTTT. It yields the protein CSVDGGTRRSTDTQYF. The chain has TRBV29-1 and TRBJ2-3; weak D call: TRBD2 (6 bases). The V gene's germline CDR1 is SQVTM and CDR2 ANQGSEA. This CDR3 spans 16 amino acids. V shed 3 bases and J shed 0 bases, with 16 bases lying between them.

V is TRBV7-9 and J is TRBJ1-3; TRBD1 aligns across 7 bases. The CDR3 covers 14 residues. Germline CDR1 is SEHNR and CDR2 is FQNEAQ (reference sequence). Trimming removed 5 bases from V and 10 bases from J; junction bases left unmatched: 11. The CDR3 sequence: CASSVGGGKLTIYF. In DNA form, the CDR3 reads TGTGCCAGCAGCGTAGGGGGCGGGAAGCTGACCATATATTTT.

The chain is built from TRBV6-1 and TRBJ1-1; the match to TRBD1 covers 8 bases. From germline, CDR1 is MNHNS and CDR2 SASEGT. The CDR3 contains 16 residues. The trim removed 4 bases at V and 10 bases at J, leaving 17 bases unmatched. This chain's CDR3 is CASSVLGGQGARGAFF. DNA for the CDR3: TGTGCCAGCAGTGTCCTTGGTGGGCAGGGGGCGAGGGGAGCTTTCTTT.

The chain recombines TRBV6-5 with TRBJ2-7; 10 bases align to TRBD1. V lost 6 bases and J lost 9; bases outside the gene matches: 8. Germline V gene lookup returns CDR1 MNHEY and CDR2 SVGAGI. The CDR3 consists of 13 residues. CDR3 region: CASRTGGGVGQYF. The CDR3 region has the DNA TGTGCCAGCAGGACAGGGGGCGGAGTAGGGCAGTACTTC.

The chain joins TRBV7-8 to TRBJ2-7, with D hard to call. Deletions cut 5 bases from V and 3 bases from J, with 8 bases between. The CDR3 runs 12 residues. Germline loops: CDR1 SGHVS, CDR2 FQNEAQ. The CDR3 region is CASSRDYYEQYF. Here the CDR3 DNA reads TGTGCCAGCAGCCGAGATTACTACGAGCAGTACTTC.

V is TRBV7-8 and J is TRBJ2-1, with D possibly being TRBD1 (6 bases). Germline CDR1 reads SGHVS; CDR2 reads FQNEAQ. The CDR3 has 14 residues. V was shortened by 5 bases and J by 3 bases, with 11 bases between the two germline ends. CDR3 nucleotide sequence: TGTGCCAGCAGCCCCTCGGACAGCTACAATGAGCAGTTCTTC. Encoded protein: CASSPSDSYNEQFF.

This clone was counted a few times. The chain joins TRBV27 to TRBJ1-1; D might be TRBD1 (6 bases). Germline V lookup: CDR1 MNHEY, CDR2 SMNVEV (reference sequence). The length of the CDR3 is 16 residues. Trimming shortened V by 5 bases and J by 0 bases, and 16 bases separated the two germline ends. In nucleotides, the CDR3 is TGTGCCAGCAGTCCCGGGACACTTTACATGAACACTGAAGCTTTCTTT. Protein product: CASSPGTLYMNTEAFF.

V and J are TRBV6-5 and TRBJ1-1; 8 bases fit TRBD1. Trimming took 7 bases from V and 2 from J; bases not matched to a gene: 3. The CDR3 contains 13 residues. The germline CDR1 and CDR2 sequences are MNHEY and SVGAGI. CDR3 in amino acids: CASKQGANTEAFF. In DNA form, the CDR3 reads TGTGCCAGCAAGCAGGGGGCAAACACTGAAGCTTTCTTT.

The V call is TRBV5-6, the J call TRBJ2-1, with 7 nucleotides matching TRBD2. The CDR3 loop spans 13 amino acids. CDR1 is SGHDT, CDR2 YYEEEE, per germline. Trimming cost V 5 bases and J 8 bases; bases outside gene matches: 7. For the CDR3, the DNA is TGTGCCAGCAGTCAGACTAGCCTCGATGAGCAGTTCTTC. Its protein is CASSQTSLDEQFF. The full variable domain, with the rest looked up from reference TRBV5-6 and TRBJ2-1, is DAGVTQSPTHLIKTRGQQVTLRCSPKSGHDTVSWYQQALGQGPQFIFQYYEEEERQRGNFPDRFSGHQFPNYSSELNVNALLLGDSALYLCASSQTSLDEQFFGPGTRLTVL.

The rearrangement uses TRBV7-2 and TRBJ2-7, with 13 bases matching TRBD2. The CDR3 contains 18 residues. Trimming took 5 bases from V and 2 from J; bases not matched to a gene: 12. CDR1 is SGHTA and CDR2 is FQGNSA in the germline V gene. The CDR3 region has the DNA TGTGCCAGCAGCCAGGGTTGGGGACTAGCGGGGACTACCTACGAGCAGTACTTC. The encoded protein is CASSQGWGLAGTTYEQYF.

The chain combines TRBV6-5 with TRBJ1-6; TRBD1 matches 9 bases. Germline-derived CDR1 and CDR2 are MNHEY and SVGAGI. The V and J ends lost 6 bases and 11 bases, in that order; junction bases with no gene match: 8. The CDR3 extends over 14 amino acids. The CDR3 DNA is TGTGCCAGCAGCTCGGACAGGGGTAGTGCACCCCTCCACTTT. The encoded protein is CASSSDRGSAPLHF.

V gene TRBV14 combines with J gene TRBJ1-2; D is uncertain. Germline CDR1 is SGHDN and CDR2 is FVKESK. V shed 3 bases and J shed 1 base, with 9 bases lying between them. The CDR3 covers 14 residues. CDR3 region: CASSQLRSNYGYTF. For the CDR3, the DNA is TGTGCCAGCAGCCAGCTTAGAAGTAACTATGGCTACACCTTC.

The rearrangement uses TRBV5-6 and TRBJ2-2; 9 nucleotides match TRBD1. Germline V gives CDR1 SGHDT, CDR2 YYEEEE. Losses at the gene ends were 3 bases for V and 1 base for J; bases not matched to a gene: 4. The CDR3 loop spans 16 amino acids. CDR3 coding DNA: TGTGCCAGCAGCTCACAGGGGGCGCGGAACACCGGGGAGCTGTTTTTT. This sequence encodes CASSSQGARNTGELFF.

The chain carries TRBV7-2 and TRBJ1-3, with 8 bases lining up with TRBD1. The CDR3 covers 14 residues. Germline values: CDR1 SGHTA, CDR2 FQGNSA. The V and J ends lost 5 bases and 9 bases, in that order; junction bases with no gene match: 9. CDR3 sequence (DNA): TGTGCCAGCAGCCCGACAGGGGAGAGGGGCACCATATATTTT. Its translation: CASSPTGERGTIYF.

The chain employs TRBV9 and TRBJ2-1; D may be TRBD1 (6 bases). This CDR3 contains 14 residues. Trimming pared 4 bases from V and 4 bases from J, leaving 12 bases between. The germline CDR1 and CDR2 sequences are SGDLS and YYNGEE. The chain's CDR3 is CASSTADRYNEQFF. The CDR3 nucleotides are TGTGCCAGCAGCACCGCCGACAGGTACAATGAGCAGTTCTTC.

The chain employs TRBV7-9 and TRBJ2-4; D is undetermined. Germline CDR1 SEHNR, CDR2 FQNEAQ (reference sequence). This CDR3 contains 14 residues. V lost 1 base and J 0 bases, leaving 4 bases between the germline ends. The CDR3 nucleotides are TGTGCCAGCAGCTTAGGTCTAGCCAAAAACATTCAGTACTTC. The encoded protein is CASSLGLAKNIQYF. The whole variable domain, filled in from reference TRBV7-9 and TRBJ2-4, reads DTGVSQNPRHKITKRGQNVTFRCDPISEHNRLYWYRQTLGQGPEFLTYFQNEAQLEKSRLLSDRFSAERPKGSFSTLEIQRTEQGDSAMYLCASSLGLAKNIQYFGAGTRLSVL.

This clone was recorded once. The chain combines TRBV6-5 with TRBJ1-1; D is ambiguous. The CDR3 has 14 amino acids. V gave up 8 bases and J gave up 2 bases, with 15 bases separating them. Looked up from germline, CDR1 is MNHEY and CDR2 is SVGAGI. The CDR3, as DNA: TGTGCCAGCTTACTGGGAGGGTTTAACACTGAAGCTTTCTTT. Residues: CASLLGGFNTEAFF.